These T cell receptor beta chains were read from a single sample in a study of CD8+CD57+ T cells in acquired aplastic anemia. TCRdb used MiXCR to reprocess the reads, holding one entry per CDR3 protein. The sample includes over 250,000 distinct CDR3 sequences, under 65% seen only once; the top ten take roughly 1.3%. Source material: sorted CD4+, CD8+, or CD8+CD57+ T cells (not recorded which) from PBMCs. These receptors all come from a human donor with aplastic anemia. CDR3s include the opening cysteine and the closing phenylalanine or tryptophan. D genes are given only for firm matches. Size is omitted from some rows. Given values are once, few, many or a class for expanded clones.

CDR3 DNA,CDR3 protein,D gene,clone size,V gene,J gene
TGTGCTAGCAGCTCCGGAGGCGGGGCCGGGGAGACCCAGTACTTC,CASSSGGGAGETQYF,.,few,TRBV7-7,TRBJ2-5
TGTGCCACCAGCACTGTGACAGGTCCTGAAGCTTTCTTT,CATSTVTGPEAFF,.,.,TRBV15,TRBJ1-1
TGCGCCAGCAGCCCTGGACTAGCGGGATTTATCACCCACGAGCAGTACTTC,CASSPGLAGFITHEQYF,TRBD2,.,TRBV5-1,TRBJ2-7
TGCAGCGTCAGGAGCACAGATACGCAGTATTTT,CSVRSTDTQYF,.,few,TRBV29-1,TRBJ2-3
TGTGCCAGCAGCCAAGCAACCCCCCGGACTAGCTGCAGATATTTT,CASSQATPRTSCRYF,.,.,TRBV7-2,TRBJ1-3
TGTGCCAGCAGCCCTGGGCTGGGCCGGGATGGCTACACCTTC,CASSPGLGRDGYTF,.,.,TRBV12-3/TRBV12-4,TRBJ1-2
TGTGCCAGCAGCCCCGGACTAGCGGGAGGGCAGTTCTTC,CASSPGLAGGQFF,TRBD2,.,TRBV7-9,TRBJ2-1
TGTGCCAGCAGCGTAGTCGCAATCCCAGAGACCCAGTACTTC,CASSVVAIPETQYF,.,.,TRBV7-8,TRBJ2-5
TGTGCCACCAGTGATCCCGCGGAGGTTACGTATAATTCACCCCTCCACTTT,CATSDPAEVTYNSPLHF,.,.,TRBV24-1,TRBJ1-6
TGTGCCAGTAGCGTTACAAGCTTTGGGCAGTCCCAGCATTTT,CASSVTSFGQSQHF,.,.,TRBV19,TRBJ1-5
TGCAGTGCCGTGGACCCACCCTACAATGAGCAGTTCTTC,CSAVDPPYNEQFF,.,.,TRBV20-1,TRBJ2-1
TGTGCCAGCAGTGAGAGCCACTACGAGCAGTACTTC,CASSESHYEQYF,.,.,TRBV3-1,TRBJ2-7
TGTGCCAGTAGTACCAACCCGGGACACTATAATTCACCCCTCCACTTT,CASSTNPGHYNSPLHF,.,.,TRBV19,TRBJ1-6
TGTGCCAGCCACCCTGGGGGGCGCCACTATGGCTACACCTTC,CASHPGGRHYGYTF,.,many,TRBV12-3/TRBV12-4,TRBJ1-2
TGTGCCAGCAGCCGAGCGGGGGTGGTAGATACGCAGTATTTT,CASSRAGVVDTQYF,TRBD2,.,TRBV7-2,TRBJ2-3
TGTGCCAGCAGCCACGAGGGGGAAGCTTTCTTT,CASSHEGEAFF,.,many,TRBV12-3/TRBV12-4,TRBJ1-1
TGCAGCGTTGCAGGGCGAGGGGGCATTCAGTACTTC,CSVAGRGGIQYF,.,.,TRBV29-1,TRBJ2-4
TGTGCCACAAGAGGCGGACTAGCGGGAACCGGGGAGCTGTTTTTT,CATRGGLAGTGELFF,TRBD2,once,TRBV2,TRBJ2-2
TGTGCCATCAGTGGGGGAAAACAGGAGCAGTTCTTC,CAISGGKQEQFF,.,.,TRBV10-3,TRBJ2-1
TGTGCCAGCACCACAAGGGGACACCCCTACGAGCAGTACTTC,CASTTRGHPYEQYF,.,.,TRBV2,TRBJ2-7
TGTGCCATCAGTGGGATCACTAGCGCCAAACCTTCCGAGCAGTACTTC,CAISGITSAKPSEQYF,TRBD2,.,TRBV10-3,TRBJ2-7
TGCAGTGCCAGTATCCCTAGCGGGCGGGACTCACCCCTCCACTTT,CSASIPSGRDSPLHF,.,.,TRBV20-1,TRBJ1-6
TGTGCTAGCAGCCTGACTAGCACCACAGATACGCAGTATTTT,CASSLTSTTDTQYF,TRBD2,.,TRBV7-7,TRBJ2-3